This TCR beta chain is from a study of OX40 agonist ivuxolimab in advanced cancers. Broader study findings: Some of the lowest clonal expansion was seen in partial responders at 0.1-3.0 mg/kg.

Peripheral blood came from all dose cohorts at three timepoints. This clone qualifies as medium-sized. Its cognate antigen is unknown. The V gene's germline CDR1 is MNHNS and CDR2 SASEGT. The CDR3 is made up of 13 amino acids. The V and J ends lost 7 bases and 1 base respectively, with 7 bases between them. This table comes from immunoSEQ multiplex PCR, and its TCRdb copy is limited to in-frame clones, with some not included. The top ten hold roughly a fifth of the sample, which has more than 9,000 clones, around 84% seen once. The TCR comes from an adult with an advanced solid tumor such as melanoma, head and neck, liver or kidney cancer. The chain is built from TRBV6-1 and TRBJ2-2; D is uncertain. The source was CD4+ or CD8+ T cells sorted from blood, collected in a trial of the OX40 agonist ivuxolimab. CDR3 nucleotide sequence: TGTGCCAGCACTTTTATGAACACCGGGGAGCTGTTTTTT. Its translation is CASTFMNTGELFF.